One sample yielded the 16 T cell receptor beta chains listed below, sequenced in a study of identical twins. TCRdb fed the 5' RACE reads into MiXCR, producing one record per CDR3 protein. This sample has over 250,000 distinct CDR3 sequences, with around 9.7% found just once. The sample was also linked to a second study, of yellow fever vaccine responses in identical twins.

The specimen was CD8+ T cells sorted from blood. These TCRs come from a woman between 18 and 29 years old in good health.

A few counts support this clonotype. CDR3 in amino acids: CASSSALAGGRDTQYF. The CDR3 DNA sequence: TGTGCCAGCAGTTCCGCCCTAGCGGGAGGACGAGATACGCAGTATTTT. The J gene is TRBJ2-3, the V gene TRBV6-2 or TRBV6-3; 11 nucleotides align to TRBD2. The V gene's germline CDR1 is MNHEY and CDR2 SVGEGT. V lost 4 bases, J lost 5 bases, and 8 bases stayed unmatched. This CDR3 has 16 residues.

This sequence joins TRBV12-3 or TRBV12-4 and TRBJ2-5; 14 nucleotides align to TRBD2. This CDR3 contains 19 residues. With 11 bases clipped from V and 5 bases from J, the junction kept 22 bases outside the gene matches. The CDR3 region has the DNA TGTGCCCTCGGACAAACCGGACTAGCGGGGGGCCTGGGCATGGAGACCCAGTACTTC. It is translated as CALGQTGLAGGLGMETQYF.

In this sample, this clonotype turned up a few times. This chain joins TRBV15 and TRBJ2-7; tentatively, D is TRBD2 (5 bases). V shed 0 bases and J shed 3 bases, with 9 bases lying between them. The CDR3 runs 14 residues. Germline lookup yields CDR1 LNHNV and CDR2 YYDKDF (reference sequence). The CDR3 nucleotides are TGTGCCACCAGCAGAGAACAAGAGGGCTACGAGCAGTACTTC. Its protein is CATSREQEGYEQYF.

This clonotype was counted at least ten times. The V gene is TRBV18, the J gene TRBJ2-7; 10 bases map to TRBD1. V lost 4 bases, J lost 3 bases, and 6 bases stayed unmatched. This CDR3 region has 15 residues. Germline CDR1 and CDR2: KGHSH and LQKENI. The CDR3 sequence: CASSLRTGGNYEQYF. For the CDR3, the DNA is TGTGCCAGCTCACTCCGGACAGGGGGGAACTACGAGCAGTACTTC.

There are many counts of this clonotype. The chain employs TRBV12-3 or TRBV12-4 and TRBJ2-5, with a possible D match to TRBD1 (6 bases). Deletions cut 6 bases from V and 1 base from J, with 15 bases between. The CDR3 is made up of 15 amino acids. Written as DNA, the CDR3 is TGTGCCAGCAGCTTCAGGGGTGTGGGCCAAGAGACCCAGTACTTC. Its translation is CASSFRGVGQETQYF.

V is TRBV11-2 and J is TRBJ2-1; 8 bases agree with TRBD2. Germline assignment: CDR1 SGHAT and CDR2 FQNNGV. The CDR3 spans 15 residues. V trimming: 4 bases; J trimming: 5 bases; junction bases outside the gene matches: 7. The CDR3 spells CASSSPGGWNNEQFF. Here the CDR3 DNA reads TGTGCCAGCAGCTCCCCGGGGGGGTGGAACAATGAGCAGTTCTTC.

In its sample, this clonotype was seen a few times. The chain links TRBV5-6 to TRBJ2-5, with D possibly being TRBD2 (5 bases). Germline V CDR1 and CDR2: SGHDT, YYEEEE. V lost 4 bases and J lost 4, with 11 bases in between. The CDR3 consists of 13 residues. DNA for the CDR3: TGTGCCAGCAGCCTTAGCGTGGGAGAGACCCAGTACTTC. Its protein is CASSLSVGETQYF. The full variable domain, completed using reference TRBV5-6 and TRBJ2-5, is DAGVTQSPTHLIKTRGQQVTLRCSPKSGHDTVSWYQQALGQGPQFIFQYYEEEERQRGNFPDRFSGHQFPNYSSELNVNALLLGDSALYLCASSLSVGETQYFGPGTRLLVL.

The chain carries TRBV7-6 and TRBJ2-3; D gene unclear. CDR1 and CDR2 from the germline V gene are SGHVS and FNYEAQ. The germline V and J ends were trimmed by 3 bases and 3 bases, with 10 bases remaining between them. The CDR3 spans 14 residues. The CDR3 DNA follows: TGTGCCAGCAGCTTGTCCCCCCCAACAGATACGCAGTATTTT. Encoded protein: CASSLSPPTDTQYF.

This clonotype has at least ten counts. CDR3 in amino acids: CASVTQRGSSYNEQFF. CDR3 DNA: TGTGCCAGCGTTACCCAAAGGGGGAGCTCCTACAATGAGCAGTTCTTC. The rearrangement uses TRBV12-3 or TRBV12-4 and TRBJ2-1; D perhaps matches TRBD1 (6 bases). CDR3 length equals 16 residues. V was pared by 8 bases and J by 0 bases, with 17 bases between.

This clonotype was found a few times. The CDR3 loop reads CASSDGRRETQYF. DNA for the CDR3: TGCGCCAGCAGTGATGGGCGCAGGGAGACCCAGTACTTC. The chain uses TRBV10-2 and TRBJ2-5; D gene ambiguous. The length of the CDR3 is 13 residues. With 3 bases removed from V and 5 bases from J, the gap between germline ends came to 10 bases. Germline CDR1 and CDR2: WSHSY and SAAADI.

This sequence joins TRBV11-2 and TRBJ1-2; 9 bases are a match to TRBD1. Germline V lookup: CDR1 SGHAT, CDR2 FQNNGV. V lost 1 base to trimming and J lost 3 bases; unmatched junction nucleotides: 12. CDR3 size: 18 residues. CDR3 region: CASSLVGTGSYNYYGYTF. Written as DNA, the CDR3 is TGTGCCAGCAGCTTAGTGGGGACAGGGAGCTACAATTACTATGGCTACACCTTC.

This clonotype was observed at least ten times. CDR3 sequence (DNA): TGTGCCAGCAGTGAAGTTAAAGGGGCGGTCACCGGGGAGCTGTTTTTT. It yields the protein CASSEVKGAVTGELFF. The chain links TRBV2 to TRBJ2-2, with D possibly TRBD1 on 5 matching bases. The CDR3 has 16 residues. V lost 1 base and J lost 4, with 13 bases in between. The germline gives CDR1 SNHLY, CDR2 FYNNEI. The full variable domain, its missing parts supplied by reference TRBV2 and TRBJ2-2, is EPEVTQTPSHQVTQMGQEVILRCVPISNHLYFYWYRQILGQKVEFLVSFYNNEISEKSEIFDDQFSVERPDGSNFTLKIRSTKLEDSAMYFCASSEVKGAVTGELFFGEGSRLTVL.

This clonotype was recorded many times. This chain connects TRBV11-2 to TRBJ1-6; the match to TRBD1 covers 8 bases. The V gene end was trimmed by 1 base and the J gene end by 10 bases; junction bases not matched to a gene: 12. The CDR3 spans 17 residues. Germline lookup yields CDR1 SGHAT and CDR2 FQNNGV. CDR3 region: CASSLGAGGMAGSPLHF. Written as DNA, the CDR3 is TGTGCCAGCAGCTTAGGGGCAGGGGGCATGGCTGGATCACCCCTCCACTTT.

This clonotype has a handful of counts. The chain combines TRBV7-6 with TRBJ2-2; TRBD2 is a possible D gene (5 bases). Trimming left V 1 base short and J 0 bases short, with 6 bases between. Looked up from germline, CDR1 is SGHVS and CDR2 is FNYEAQ. CDR3 length: 15 amino acids. The DNA for the CDR3 is TGTGCCAGCAGCTTAGAAGCGGCGAACACCGGGGAGCTGTTTTTT. Translated, it gives CASSLEAANTGELFF.

This clonotype has a count of ten or more. This chain joins TRBV4-3 and TRBJ2-3; 10 nucleotides agree with TRBD1. With V trimmed by 3 bases and J by 2 bases, 2 bases remained unmatched. This CDR3 is built from 15 residues. Germline V lookup: CDR1 LGHNA, CDR2 YSLEER. The CDR3 here is CASSHGTGDTDTQYF. DNA of the CDR3: TGCGCCAGCAGCCACGGGACAGGGGACACAGATACGCAGTATTTT.

In its sample, this clonotype was seen many times. The chain joins TRBV7-9 to TRBJ2-7; TRBD1 matches 7 bases. This CDR3 comprises 14 residues. Germline loops: CDR1 SEHNR, CDR2 FQNEAQ (reference sequence). J was trimmed by 5 bases and V by 1 base; bases with no gene match: 5. CDR3 DNA: TGTGCCAGCAGCTTAGAGGGGGCTGGCGACGAGCAGTACTTC. It is translated as CASSLEGAGDEQYF. Full variable domain (missing parts from reference TRBV7-9 and TRBJ2-7): DTGVSQNPRHKITKRGQNVTFRCDPISEHNRLYWYRQTLGQGPEFLTYFQNEAQLEKSRLLSDRFSAERPKGSFSTLEIQRTEQGDSAMYLCASSLEGAGDEQYFGPGTRLTVT.